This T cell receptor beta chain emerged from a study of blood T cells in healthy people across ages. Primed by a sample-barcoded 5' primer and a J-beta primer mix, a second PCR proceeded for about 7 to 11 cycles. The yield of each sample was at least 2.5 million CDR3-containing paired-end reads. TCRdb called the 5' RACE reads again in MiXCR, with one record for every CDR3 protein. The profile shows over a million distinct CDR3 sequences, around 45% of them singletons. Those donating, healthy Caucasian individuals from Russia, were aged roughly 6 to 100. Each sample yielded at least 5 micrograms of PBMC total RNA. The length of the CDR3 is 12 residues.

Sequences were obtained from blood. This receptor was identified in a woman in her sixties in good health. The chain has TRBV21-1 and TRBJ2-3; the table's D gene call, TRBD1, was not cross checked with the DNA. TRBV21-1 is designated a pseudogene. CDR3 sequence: CAGRPPGGTQYF. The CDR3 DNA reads TGTGCCGGTCGACCCCCGGGGGGTACGCAGTATTTT.